This TCR beta chain is drawn from a study of blood T cell repertoires in COVID-19. Across the study: Sample material is recorded as cDNA or gDNA derived from T cells, B-cell-depleted T cells, or PBMCs.

The ends lost 6 bases at V and 3 bases at J; junction bases unmatched: 7. Per the germline V gene, CDR1 is KGHSH and CDR2 is LQKENI. CDR3 length equals 15 residues. Sequencing used immunoSEQ multiplex PCR; TCRdb keeps in-frame clones, though not all of them. The table lists about 97,000 clones, around 90% of them singletons. The sequence was obtained from a man aged 45-65 years with active COVID-19. Sequencing was done on a sample of peripheral blood. The chain couples TRBV18 to TRBJ2-1; 8 bases line up with TRBD2. The CDR3 is CASSSSAGGYNEQFF. In nucleotides, the CDR3 is TGTGCCAGCTCTTCTTCTGCGGGGGGCTACAATGAGCAGTTCTTC.